Listed below are T cell receptor beta chains from one sample, sequenced in a study of cytomegalovirus exposure and HLA in healthy donors. Using immunoSEQ multiplex PCR, the repertoire was profiled, and TCRdb retains in-frame clones only, with some absent. The sample lists around 31,000 clones, approximately 62% occurring once. The sample consisted of PBMCs. These receptors were collected from a male donor in good health and CMV-seropositive. Each CDR3 is given with its conserved first and last residue.

j_gene: TRBJ2-7; v_gene: TRBV9; CDR3aa: CASSVAPSGSHEQYF
j_gene: TRBJ1-1; v_gene: TRBV5-1; CDR3aa: CASSSTGSNGNTEAFF
j_gene: TRBJ2-7; v_gene: TRBV21-1; CDR3aa: CASSKAQGEQYF
j_gene: TRBJ2-5; v_gene: TRBV18; CDR3aa: CASSPRGIQETQYF
j_gene: TRBJ1-2; v_gene: TRBV4-1; CDR3aa: CASSPDEGPRGGYTF
j_gene: TRBJ2-7; v_gene: TRBV2; CDR3aa: CASSVSGTGAYEQYF
j_gene: TRBJ2-3; v_gene: TRBV6-1; CDR3aa: CASSEKHGDTDTQYF
j_gene: TRBJ1-2; v_gene: TRBV2; CDR3aa: CASSDQNYGYTF
j_gene: TRBJ2-3; v_gene: TRBV5-1; CDR3aa: CASSWALAGRADTQYF
j_gene: TRBJ2-1; v_gene: TRBV28; CDR3aa: CASSLGQGHEQFF
j_gene: TRBJ2-7; v_gene: TRBV7-3; CDR3aa: CASSFSPSGLVGLDEQYF
j_gene: TRBJ2-7; v_gene: TRBV19; CDR3aa: CASSIPAGATYEQYF
j_gene: TRBJ2-1; v_gene: TRBV28; CDR3aa: CASSSPPGLALIYEQFF
j_gene: TRBJ1-2; v_gene: TRBV6-5; CDR3aa: CASSYSNGVEGYTF
j_gene: TRBJ1-2; v_gene: TRBV10-2; CDR3aa: CASSDRVDYGYTF
j_gene: TRBJ1-5; v_gene: TRBV27; CDR3aa: CASSSDRNSNQPQHF
j_gene: TRBJ2-1; v_gene: TRBV7-6; CDR3aa: CASSLRTSANEQFF
j_gene: TRBJ2-1; v_gene: TRBV9; CDR3aa: CASSVGGGINNEQFF
j_gene: TRBJ2-2; v_gene: TRBV4-1; CDR3aa: CASGTGRTGELFF
j_gene: TRBJ1-1; v_gene: TRBV29-1; CDR3aa: CSVRPKGAVNTEAFF
j_gene: TRBJ2-3; v_gene: TRBV7-2; CDR3aa: CASSFPAGTAQAF
j_gene: TRBJ2-7; v_gene: TRBV6-1; CDR3aa: CASSAPSYYEQYF
j_gene: TRBJ1-4; v_gene: TRBV9; CDR3aa: CASSATPNEKLFF
j_gene: TRBJ2-2; v_gene: TRBV11-2; CDR3aa: CASSFRGADTGELFF
j_gene: TRBJ1-1; v_gene: TRBV6-5; CDR3aa: CASSDPGTEAFF
j_gene: TRBJ1-2; v_gene: TRBV7-9; CDR3aa: CASRQTRGRDYGYTF
j_gene: TRBJ1-1; v_gene: TRBV5-1; CDR3aa: CASSYTTSDTEAFF
j_gene: TRBJ2-2; v_gene: TRBV7-3; CDR3aa: CASSPGQGSGELFF
j_gene: TRBJ2-7; v_gene: TRBV28; CDR3aa: CASSLSAVAGQYF
j_gene: TRBJ1-2; v_gene: TRBV6-5; CDR3aa: CASSTPSNYGYTF
j_gene: TRBJ1-4; v_gene: TRBV4-2; CDR3aa: CASSQDFGQGAEKLFF
j_gene: TRBJ1-1; v_gene: TRBV5-1; CDR3aa: CASSFAGQTSEAFF